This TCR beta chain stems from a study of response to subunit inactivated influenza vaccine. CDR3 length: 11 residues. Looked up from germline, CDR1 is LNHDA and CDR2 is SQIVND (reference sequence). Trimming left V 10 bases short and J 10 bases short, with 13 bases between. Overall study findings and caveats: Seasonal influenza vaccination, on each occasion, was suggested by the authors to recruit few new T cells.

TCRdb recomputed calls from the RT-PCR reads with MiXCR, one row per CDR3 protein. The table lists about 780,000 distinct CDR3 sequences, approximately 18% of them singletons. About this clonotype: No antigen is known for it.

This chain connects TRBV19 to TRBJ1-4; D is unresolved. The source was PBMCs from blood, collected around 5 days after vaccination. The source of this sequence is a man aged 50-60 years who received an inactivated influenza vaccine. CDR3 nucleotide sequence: TGTGCCACCAACTCCAAGGGAAAACTGTTTTTT. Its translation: CATNSKGKLFF.